The 19 T cell receptor beta chains below all came from one sample that was sequenced in a study of beta chain features in type 1 diabetes. Expressed TCRB transcripts were sequenced because the entire RNA isolate underwent reverse transcription. Here immunoSEQ multiplex PCR was the method, and the copy in TCRdb shows in-frame clones only, minus some. This sample yields about 410,000 clones, of which more than 11% are seen a single time; approximately 0.038% belongs to the top ten. Specimen: naive CD4+ T cells from blood. These receptors all come from a man younger than 40 in good health.

The rearrangement uses TRBV4-3 and TRBJ1-1; 8 positions match TRBD1. Per germline, CDR1 LGHNA and CDR2 YSLEER. The CDR3 loop spans 16 amino acids. V lost 5 bases and J lost 2; bases outside the gene matches: 10. CDR3 sequence (DNA): TGCGCCAGCAGCGACCAACAGGGGGTCGGTAACACTGAAGCTTTCTTT. Amino acids: CASSDQQGVGNTEAFF.

This sequence joins TRBV7-8 and TRBJ2-7, with 8 bases aligning to TRBD2. V was pared by 4 bases and J by 7 bases, with 9 bases of the junction left unmatched. The germline V gene has CDR1 SGHVS and CDR2 FQNEAQ. CDR3 length equals 14 residues. CDR3 region: CASSSQRGPSEQYV. The CDR3 nucleotides read TGTGCCAGCAGCTCCCAGCGGGGGCCGAGTGAGCAGTACGTC.

Worth noting for this clone: The conserved phenylalanine or tryptophan is not found at the CDR3 terminus, so this likely reflects a read error. It is unclear where the CDR3 begins or ends on the DNA, so no DNA is shown, and the CDR3 is as TCRdb lists it. The chain recombines TRBV6-6 with TRBJ1-3; the DNA was not compared with TRBD1, the D call given in the table. The V gene's germline CDR1 is MNHNY and CDR2 SVGAGI (reference sequence). Including both end residues, the CDR3 is 14 amino acids long. The CDR3 loop reads CASSPGGQTLETRI.

This clone has more than one count but fewer than ten. The chain recombines TRBV29-1 with TRBJ1-5, with D tentatively TRBD1 (5 bases). The V end was cut by 2 bases, the J end by 15 bases, with 14 bases between. Germline assignment: CDR1 SQVTM and CDR2 ANQGSEA. The CDR3 length is 11 residues. CDR3 in DNA: TGCAGCGTTGAATTAGGGACCGGGCGGCATTTT. Translated, it gives CSVELGTGRHF.

The rearrangement uses TRBV7-9 and TRBJ2-1, with 13 bases lining up with TRBD2. The CDR3 totals 14 residues. The germline gives CDR1 SEHNR, CDR2 FQNEAQ (reference sequence). The V and J ends lost 1 base and 9 bases, in that order; junction bases with no gene match: 0. The CDR3 region has the DNA TGTGCCAGCAGCTTAGGGACTAGCGGGAGTGAGCAGTTCTTC. This translates into CASSLGTSGSEQFF.

The genes are TRBV9 and TRBJ2-3, with unresolved D. CDR3 length: 14 amino acids. From germline, CDR1 is SGDLS and CDR2 YYNGEE. Trimming removed 0 bases at V and 1 base at J, with 6 bases between. In DNA, the CDR3 is TGTGCCAGCAGCGTAGAGGCTGGCACAGATACGCAGTATTTT. Translated: CASSVEAGTDTQYF.

The chain's CDR3 is CASSQVLAGGSCEQYV. In DNA, the CDR3 is TGTGCCAGCAGCCAAGTTCTAGCGGGAGGATCTTGCGAGCAGTACGTC. V usage is TRBV14 and J usage is TRBJ2-7; 11 nucleotides agree with TRBD2. This CDR3 is 16 amino acids long. J gave up 6 bases and V 1 base, and 8 bases lay outside the gene matches. Per germline, CDR1 SGHDN and CDR2 FVKESK.

The genes are TRBV7-2 and TRBJ1-2, with D uncertain. Looked up from germline, CDR1 is SGHTA and CDR2 is FQGNSA. V was cut by 1 base and J by 7 bases, with 7 bases left in between. This CDR3 spans 12 amino acids. The CDR3: CASSLGERGYTF. CDR3 DNA sequence: TGTGCCAGCAGCTTAGGGGAGCGTGGCTACACCTTC.

This sequence joins TRBV9 and TRBJ1-1; no reliable D call. This CDR3 comprises 15 residues. Germline V gene sequence: CDR1 SGDLS, CDR2 YYNGEE. The V end lost 3 bases, the J end lost 2 bases, and 14 bases lay between the germline ends. In DNA form, the CDR3 reads TGTGCCAGCAGCGCAGAGTCACGACCTAACACTGAAGCTTTCTTT. Its translation is CASSAESRPNTEAFF.

The chain employs TRBV18 and TRBJ2-1; D gene ambiguous. Trimming left V 4 bases short and J 15 bases short, with 16 bases between. The CDR3 runs to 12 residues. CDR1 is KGHSH and CDR2 is LQKENI in the germline V gene. CDR3 bases: TGTGCCAGCTCACGGTTCGAGGTATCTCCGTTCTTC. Translation gives CASSRFEVSPFF.

This clone has more than one count but fewer than ten. This chain joins TRBV7-8 and TRBJ2-1, with D perhaps TRBD1 (6 bases). Germline assignment: CDR1 SGHVS and CDR2 FQNEAQ. This CDR3 comprises 16 residues. Trimming took off 5 bases at V and 5 bases at J, with 19 bases between the two ends. The CDR3 nucleotides read TGTGCCAGCAGCCCGCAACAGGGCGCACAGAACAATGAGCAGTTCTTC. Translating it yields CASSPQQGAQNNEQFF.

As DNA, the CDR3 is TGCGCCAGCAGCCAAGAACGACTCCGAAACAATGAGCAGTTCTTC. As protein: CASSQERLRNNEQFF. V and J are TRBV4-3 and TRBJ2-1; D is unclear. Between the trimmed V and J ends, which lost 0 bases and 5 bases, there was a span of 11 bases. In germline, CDR1 is LGHNA, CDR2 YSLEER. This CDR3 contains 15 residues.

Regarding this clone: This may arise from a read error, as a much more abundant clone is one base away. Other nucleotide sequences in the sample specify the same CDR3. The chain has TRBV7-3 and TRBJ2-3; maybe TRBD2 (5 bases). The V gene's germline CDR1 is SGHTA and CDR2 FQGTGA. V lost 3 bases and J 0 bases, leaving 7 bases between the germline ends. The length of the CDR3 is 14 residues. CDR3 residues: CASSLSGSTDTQYF. The CDR3 region has the DNA TGTGCCAGCAGCTTGAGCGGAAGCACAGATACGCAGTATTTT.

The V and J genes are TRBV7-9 and TRBJ2-6, with 10 bases lining up with TRBD1. The CDR3 loop spans 16 amino acids. J lost 2 bases, V lost 6 bases, and 4 bases had no gene match. Germline V CDR1 and CDR2: SEHNR, FQNEAQ (reference sequence). The CDR3 nucleotides read TGTGCCAGCAGTTGGACAGGGGGTACTGGGGCCAACGTCCTGACTTTC. Its protein is CASSWTGGTGANVLTF.

In this sample, this clone turned up a few times. This chain connects TRBV14 to TRBJ2-1; D is ambiguous. V was trimmed by 0 bases and J by 6 bases, leaving 6 bases between them. Germline V gene data show CDR1 as SGHDN and CDR2 as FVKESK. The length of the CDR3 is 13 residues. The CDR3 protein is CASSQDYLNEQFF. CDR3 nucleotide sequence: TGTGCCAGCAGCCAAGATTACCTCAATGAGCAGTTCTTC. Variable domain in full (rest from reference TRBV14 and TRBJ2-1): EAGVTQFPSHSVIEKGQTVTLRCDPISGHDNLYWYRRVMGKEIKFLLHFVKESKQDESGMPNNRFLAERTGGTYSTLKVQPAELEDSGVYFCASSQDYLNEQFFGPGTRLTVL.

This clone was detected a few times. This chain joins TRBV7-9 and TRBJ1-1; D is uncertain. CDR3 size: 16 residues. The V and J ends lost 0 bases and 6 bases respectively, with 17 bases between them. Germline V CDR1 and CDR2: SEHNR, FQNEAQ (reference sequence). This CDR3 is CASSLARGGQKAEAFF. The CDR3 nucleotides read TGTGCCAGCAGCTTAGCGAGAGGCGGGCAGAAGGCTGAAGCTTTCTTT.

The chain has TRBV5-4 and TRBJ2-1; the match to TRBD1 covers 10 bases. V shed 4 bases and J 6 bases; nucleotides not matched to a gene: 10. This CDR3 has 16 residues. Germline-derived CDR1 and CDR2 are SGHNT and YYREEE (reference sequence). The CDR3 loop reads CASSTYGQGESNEQFF. The CDR3 DNA sequence: TGTGCCAGCAGCACTTACGGACAGGGGGAGAGCAATGAGCAGTTCTTC.

This clone has more than one count but fewer than ten. V is TRBV5-1 and J is TRBJ2-3; maybe TRBD1 (6 bases). Germline CDR1 reads SGHRS; CDR2 reads YFSETQ. Trimming removed 2 bases at V and 5 bases at J, with 6 bases between. The CDR3 has 12 residues. The CDR3 nucleotides are TGCGCCAGCAGCTTACAGGGAGATACGCAGTATTTT. This gives the protein CASSLQGDTQYF.

This clone was recorded once. This chain uses TRBV4-2 with TRBJ2-2; 12 positions agree with TRBD2. V dropped 0 bases and J dropped 7; count of bases not matched to a gene: 3. The CDR3 consists of 16 residues. Per the germline V gene, CDR1 is LGHNA and CDR2 is YNFKEQ. CDR3 bases: TGTGCCAGCAGCCAAGATAGGACTAGCGGGAACGGGGAGCTGTTTTTT. It codes for CASSQDRTSGNGELFF.